This T cell receptor beta chain was identified during a study of T-cell reconstitution after alpha-beta-depleted transplantation in children. Points from the study as a whole: T-cell counts and diversity were attributed mostly to newly produced T cells one year after transplant. The study reportedly traced alpha-beta T cells about two months after transplant to several hundred expanded graft clones.

Unique molecular identifiers were used to barcode this TCRbeta library. Using its own MiXCR run on the PCR reads, TCRdb lists one record per CDR3 protein. The repertoire holds 200,000 to 300,000 distinct CDR3 sequences, with roughly 23% as singletons. The germline gives CDR1 SQVTM, CDR2 ANQGSEA. The CDR3 is 18 residues long. With 4 bases clipped from V and 0 bases from J, the junction kept 15 bases outside the gene matches. This clonotype occurred a few times. Its antigen is unidentified. The chain has TRBV29-1 and TRBJ1-2; 9 bases line up with TRBD1. The material was PBMCs, obtained before TCRalphabeta/CD19-depleted stem cell transplant. The source is a girl between 2 and 10 years old with Fanconi anemia, due to receive a stem cell transplant. Here the CDR3 DNA reads TGCAGCGTTGGTTCGGCCATAAGACAGGGGGAAGCTAACTATGGCTACACCTTC. It is translated as CSVGSAIRQGEANYGYTF. Together with reference TRBV29-1 and TRBJ1-2, the CDR3 gives the full variable domain: SAVISQKPSRDICQRGTSLTIQCQVDSQVTMMFWYRQQPGQSLTLIATANQGSEATYESGFVIDKFPISRPNLTFSTLTVSNMSPEDSSIYLCSVGSAIRQGEANYGYTFGSGTRLTVV.